The 14 T cell receptor beta chains given below trace back to one sample, sequenced in a study of post-analysis software for immune sequencing data. Study results and caveats: Elevated frequency relative to controls characterized several TRBV segments in patients, TRBV5-6, TRBV5-1 and TRBV20-1 among them.

cDNA libraries for TCR beta contained unique molecular identifiers. TCRdb redid the calling of the PCR reads with MiXCR, one entry per CDR3 protein. The sample lists hundreds of thousands of distinct CDR3 sequences, nearly 45% occurring once. For these receptors, no antigen is known. Input material: blood. Source of these receptors: a girl aged 10-17 years with multiple sclerosis.

This chain links TRBV20-1 with TRBJ2-3; possibly TRBD1 for D (6 bases). The germline gives CDR1 DFQATT, CDR2 SNEGSKA (reference sequence). V dropped 3 bases and J dropped 1 base, with 11 bases sitting between them. This CDR3 comprises 14 residues. The CDR3 reads CSASLDSGTDTQYF. CDR3 DNA: TGCAGTGCTAGTCTGGACAGTGGCACAGATACGCAGTATTTT.

This clonotype has a handful of counts. J is TRBJ2-7 and V is TRBV7-9; 10 nucleotides line up with TRBD2. This CDR3 is 15 amino acids long. The germline V gene encodes CDR1 SEHNR and CDR2 FQNEAQ (reference sequence). J was trimmed by 0 bases and V by 5 bases; bases with no gene match: 4. CDR3 DNA: TGTGCCAGCAGCCCACTAGCGGGATACTCCTACGAGCAGTACTTC. The encoded protein is CASSPLAGYSYEQYF. The variable domain in full, completed from reference TRBV7-9 and TRBJ2-7, reads DTGVSQNPRHKITKRGQNVTFRCDPISEHNRLYWYRQTLGQGPEFLTYFQNEAQLEKSRLLSDRFSAERPKGSFSTLEIQRTEQGDSAMYLCASSPLAGYSYEQYFGPGTRLTVT.

This clonotype occurred a few times. The CDR3 spells CSARGLAETQYF. The DNA for the CDR3 is TGCAGTGCTAGGGGACTAGCGGAGACCCAGTACTTC. The chain employs TRBV20-1 and TRBJ2-5; 10 nucleotides align to TRBD2. The V and J ends lost 3 bases and 5 bases, in that order; junction bases with no gene match: 0. This CDR3 has 12 residues. Germline CDR1 reads DFQATT; CDR2 reads SNEGSKA (reference sequence).

V and J are TRBV24-1 and TRBJ2-1; 9 bases agree with TRBD1. The V and J ends lost 1 base and 0 bases, in that order; junction bases with no gene match: 6. Germline V gene data show CDR1 as KGHDR and CDR2 as SFDVKD. The CDR3 runs 18 residues. This CDR3 is CATSDLGTGSGSYNEQFF. The CDR3 coding sequence is TGTGCCACCAGTGATTTAGGGACAGGGTCCGGCTCCTACAATGAGCAGTTCTTC.

The chain combines TRBV25-1 with TRBJ2-6, with 9 positions matching TRBD1. Germline V gene sequence: CDR1 MGHDK, CDR2 SYGVNS. There are 20 residues in the CDR3. V shed 5 bases and J 0 bases; nucleotides not matched to a gene: 14. Here the CDR3 DNA reads TGTGCCAGCAGTACTCACGATGGACAGGGGTTAAGCTCTGGGGCCAACGTCCTGACTTTC. Translation: CASSTHDGQGLSSGANVLTF.

Here the CDR3 DNA reads TGCGCCAGCAGCTTGGGAGCAGCGGGAGGTCGCAATGAGCAGTTCTTC. Encoded protein: CASSLGAAGGRNEQFF. This rearrangement joins TRBV5-1 to TRBJ2-1; 9 positions agree with TRBD2. CDR3 length: 16 residues. Looked up from germline, CDR1 is SGHRS and CDR2 is YFSETQ. V gave up 0 bases and J gave up 6 bases; unmatched junction bases: 7. Combining the CDR3 with reference TRBV5-1 and TRBJ2-1 gives the whole variable domain KAGVTQTPRYLIKTRGQQVTLSCSPISGHRSVSWYQQTPGQGLQFLFEYFSETQRNKGNFPGRFSGRQFSNSRSEMNVSTLELGDSALYLCASSLGAAGGRNEQFFGPGTRLTVL.

J is TRBJ1-4 and V is TRBV4-2, with no clear D. The V and J ends lost 0 bases and 6 bases respectively, with 14 bases between them. Germline V gives CDR1 LGHNA, CDR2 YNFKEQ. This CDR3 spans 16 amino acids. The CDR3 sequence is CASSQEGLRGHEKLFF. The DNA for the CDR3 is TGTGCCAGCAGCCAAGAAGGTCTCCGAGGACATGAAAAACTGTTTTTT.

The chain has TRBV5-1 and TRBJ1-2; D not resolved. V was shortened by 0 bases and J by 6 bases, with 6 bases between the two germline ends. In germline, CDR1 is SGHRS, CDR2 YFSETQ. The CDR3 extends over 12 amino acids. The CDR3 DNA follows: TGCGCCAGCAGCTTGGACGGTGATGGCTACACCTTC. Encoded protein: CASSLDGDGYTF.

The V gene is TRBV7-2, the J gene TRBJ1-2; TRBD1 is a possible D gene (6 bases). The CDR3 contains 15 residues. V was clipped by 7 bases and J by 6 bases, with 21 bases between them. CDR1 and CDR2 (germline): SGHTA, FQGNSA. The CDR3 loop is CASTLKQGTGNGYTF. CDR3 in DNA: TGTGCCAGCACATTAAAACAGGGTACAGGCAATGGCTACACCTTC.

The chain recombines TRBV10-2 with TRBJ1-4; unclear D gene. The length of the CDR3 is 20 residues. Germline values: CDR1 WSHSY, CDR2 SAAADI. Trimming removed 0 bases at V and 2 bases at J, with 22 bases between. The CDR3 coding sequence is TGCGCCAGCAGTGAGTCGACTGGTCCTGGCATTCCGTCTACTAATGAAAAACTGTTTTTT. Translated, it gives CASSESTGPGIPSTNEKLFF.

The chain uses TRBV20-1 and TRBJ1-1; 7 nucleotides line up with TRBD1. From germline, CDR1 is DFQATT and CDR2 SNEGSKA (reference sequence). After removal of 7 bases from V and 1 base from J, the junction contained 3 bases not matched to a gene. This CDR3 comprises 12 residues. DNA for the CDR3: TGCAGTGTTTACAGGGGGAACACTGAAGCTTTCTTT. It translates to CSVYRGNTEAFF.

The V and J genes are TRBV12-3 or TRBV12-4 and TRBJ1-1, with 7 bases matching TRBD1. The V segment lost 8 bases and the J segment 2 bases; nucleotides outside the gene matches: 5. This CDR3 is built from 13 residues. This CDR3 is CASGTGENTEAFF. In nucleotides, the CDR3 is TGTGCCAGCGGCACAGGGGAAAACACTGAAGCTTTCTTT.

V usage is TRBV5-4 and J usage is TRBJ2-3, with D possibly called TRBD1 or TRBD2 (5 bases each). Germline CDR1 is SGHNT and CDR2 is YYREEE (reference sequence). The V and J ends lost 6 bases and 2 bases respectively, with 16 bases between them. The CDR3 is 15 residues long. Here the CDR3 DNA reads TGTGCCAGCAACGACGACTCGGGGCCCACAGATACGCAGTATTTT. This translates into CASNDDSGPTDTQYF.

This chain connects TRBV7-6 to TRBJ2-1, with 10 nucleotides matching TRBD2. In germline, CDR1 is SGHVS, CDR2 FNYEAQ. V shed 4 bases, J shed 9 bases, and the junction held 12 bases outside the gene matches. The CDR3 consists of 16 residues. The CDR3 loop is CASSSSGSGFPIEQFF. CDR3 in DNA: TGTGCCAGCAGCTCTAGCGGGAGCGGGTTCCCCATTGAGCAGTTCTTC.